The 23 T cell receptor beta chains below were found in one sample sequenced in a study of vaccination and CD4 T cells after COVID-19. TCRdb reprocessed the PCR reads with MiXCR, giving one entry per CDR3 protein. The table includes approximately 20,000 distinct CDR3 sequences, 60% to 80% detected once. Sequenced material: CD4+ T cells from blood, taken before SARS-CoV-2 vaccination. Every receptor here comes from a human donor who had recovered from COVID-19.

V usage is TRBV20-1 and J usage is TRBJ2-3; D might be TRBD2 (5 bases). Germline V gives CDR1 DFQATT, CDR2 SNEGSKA (reference sequence). The CDR3 loop spans 10 amino acids. Trimming stripped 3 bases from V and 10 bases from J, with 8 bases between. CDR3 protein: CSASYGAQYF. CDR3 nucleotides: TGCAGTGCTAGTTACGGGGCGCAGTATTTT.

Only a few counts were recorded for this clonotype. The chain combines TRBV7-2 with TRBJ2-3, with 10 bases matching TRBD2. Trimming removed 4 bases from V and 6 bases from J; junction bases left unmatched: 4. CDR3 length: 14 amino acids. Germline assignment: CDR1 SGHTA and CDR2 FQGNSA. The CDR3 region has the DNA TGTGCCAGCAGCTCCCAGGGACTAGCGGATACGCAGTATTTT. Its protein is CASSSQGLADTQYF.

This clonotype was observed a handful of times. CDR3 bases: TGTGCCAGCATTCCGGGACAGGGGGCCCCAAACACTGAAGCTTTCTTT. This translates into CASIPGQGAPNTEAFF. The rearrangement links TRBV6-1 to TRBJ1-1, with 12 bases fitting TRBD1. Germline V CDR1 and CDR2: MNHNS, SASEGT. V shed 7 bases and J 2 bases; nucleotides not matched to a gene: 8. This CDR3 has 16 amino acids.

This CDR3 is CASSLHSSRGAGELFF. The CDR3 DNA reads as TGTGCCAGCAGCCTCCACTCCTCGAGGGGGGCCGGGGAGCTGTTTTTT. This chain joins TRBV7-3 and TRBJ2-2; perhaps D is TRBD1 or TRBD2 (6 bases each). The V end lost 5 bases, the J end lost 6 bases, and 19 bases lay between the germline ends. The germline V gene encodes CDR1 SGHTA and CDR2 FQGTGA. CDR3 length: 16 amino acids.

V usage is TRBV6-1 and J usage is TRBJ2-5, with D perhaps TRBD1 (5 bases). The V gene's germline CDR1 is MNHNS and CDR2 SASEGT. CDR3 length equals 12 residues. V was cut by 6 bases and J by 4 bases, with 9 bases left in between. CDR3 sequence: CASSDSPETQYF. For the CDR3, the DNA is TGTGCCAGCAGCGACAGCCCAGAGACCCAGTACTTC.

This chain uses TRBV6-5 with TRBJ2-1, with 11 bases identical to TRBD2. The trim removed 2 bases at V and 7 bases at J, leaving 7 bases unmatched. The length of the CDR3 is 16 residues. The germline CDR1 and CDR2 sequences are MNHEY and SVGAGI. This CDR3 reads CASSYLSGRAWNEQFF. As DNA, the CDR3 is TGTGCCAGCAGTTACCTTAGCGGGAGGGCCTGGAATGAGCAGTTCTTC.

This clonotype was seen a few times. V usage is TRBV30 and J usage is TRBJ1-5; no clear D gene. The V end was cut by 5 bases, the J end by 2 bases, with 7 bases between. CDR1 and CDR2 (germline): GTSNPN, SVGIG (reference sequence). The CDR3 sequence is 12 residues long. Here the CDR3 reads CAWGPRNQPQHF. The CDR3 region has the DNA TGTGCCTGGGGCCCACGCAATCAGCCCCAGCATTTT.

V and J are TRBV20-1 and TRBJ1-1; no reliable D call. Germline CDR1 is DFQATT and CDR2 is SNEGSKA (reference sequence). Trimming cost V 6 bases and J 0 bases, with 11 bases left between them. CDR3 length: 13 residues. The CDR3 DNA reads as TGCAGTGCCGCCGGTTGGATGAACACTGAAGCTTTCTTT. As protein: CSAAGWMNTEAFF.

This clonotype was seen once. The V call is TRBV30, the J call TRBJ2-1; a possible D gene is TRBD2 (6 bases). V shed 3 bases and J shed 7 bases, with 13 bases lying between them. Looked up from germline, CDR1 is GTSNPN and CDR2 is SVGIG (reference sequence). This CDR3 contains 13 residues. CDR3 in amino acids: CAWRRLASNEQFF. CDR3 nucleotide sequence: TGTGCCTGGAGACGTCTAGCGTCTAATGAGCAGTTCTTC. The full variable domain, in which reference TRBV30 and TRBJ2-1 provide the parts outside the CDR3, is SQTIHQWPATLVQPVGSPLSLECTVEGTSNPNLYWYRQAAGRGLQLLFYSVGIGQISSEVPQNLSASRPQDRQFILSSKKLLLSDSGFYLCAWRRLASNEQFFGPGTRLTVL.

The V and J genes are TRBV20-1 and TRBJ2-3; D not certain. Trimming took 5 bases from V and 0 from J, leaving 6 bases between them. CDR3 size: 12 residues. Germline V gives CDR1 DFQATT, CDR2 SNEGSKA (reference sequence). CDR3 DNA sequence: TGCAGTGCTTTGGCTAGCACAGATACGCAGTATTTT. It yields the protein CSALASTDTQYF.

This rearrangement joins TRBV28 to TRBJ1-5, with 10 bases matching TRBD1. This CDR3 comprises 19 residues. J gave up 6 bases and V 4 bases, and 18 bases lay outside the gene matches. Germline lookup yields CDR1 MDHEN and CDR2 SYDVKM. This CDR3 reads CASSSSVVARQGASQPQHF. The CDR3 DNA reads as TGTGCCAGCAGTTCGTCGGTGGTCGCGCGACAGGGGGCAAGTCAGCCCCAGCATTTT. The complete variable domain, with remaining parts taken from reference TRBV28 and TRBJ1-5, reads DVKVTQSSRYLVKRTGEKVFLECVQDMDHENMFWYRQDPGLGLRLIYFSYDVKMKEKGDIPEGYSVSREKKERFSLILESASTNQTSMYLCASSSSVVARQGASQPQHFGDGTRLSIL.

There are a few counts of this clonotype. The chain joins TRBV6-1 to TRBJ2-5, with D perhaps assigned TRBD1 or TRBD2 (6 bases each). Trimming took off 9 bases at V and 4 bases at J, with 15 bases between the two ends. The CDR3 is 13 amino acids. Looked up from germline, CDR1 is MNHNS and CDR2 is SASEGT. CDR3 loop: CASKEGGRETQYF. In nucleotides, the CDR3 is TGTGCCAGTAAAGAGGGGGGCAGAGAGACCCAGTACTTC.

This CDR3 reads CATSSKGEYRPQHF. CDR3 in DNA: TGTGCCACCAGCAGTAAGGGGGAGTATCGGCCCCAGCATTTT. V gene TRBV15 combines with J gene TRBJ1-5; tentatively, D is TRBD1 (6 bases). The ends were cut back, 3 bases at V and 9 bases at J, with 15 bases in the middle. Germline lookup yields CDR1 LNHNV and CDR2 YYDKDF (reference sequence). The CDR3 covers 14 residues.

This clonotype has more than one count but fewer than ten. This rearrangement joins TRBV20-1 to TRBJ1-2; D unresolved. Trimming stripped 3 bases from V and 3 bases from J, with 11 bases between. Per germline, CDR1 DFQATT and CDR2 SNEGSKA (reference sequence). The CDR3 covers 13 residues. For the CDR3, the DNA is TGCAGTGCTAGTCTGTCGGTAGACTATGGCTACACCTTC. Encoded protein: CSASLSVDYGYTF.

This clonotype was seen a handful of times. The chain carries TRBV19 and TRBJ1-5; 7 bases fit TRBD1. Germline V lookup: CDR1 LNHDA, CDR2 SQIVND (reference sequence). J was trimmed by 3 bases and V by 7 bases; bases with no gene match: 6. The CDR3 contains 14 residues. The CDR3 region has the DNA TGTGCCAGTACGGGACAGTGGGTCAATCAGCCCCAGCATTTT. This encodes CASTGQWVNQPQHF.

The chain links TRBV20-1 to TRBJ1-5, with a possible D match to TRBD1 (6 bases). V was pared by 3 bases and J by 7 bases, with 16 bases between. CDR1 is DFQATT, CDR2 SNEGSKA, per germline (reference sequence). CDR3 length equals 14 residues. The CDR3 sequence: CSASGGSSGQPQHF. The CDR3 nucleotides read TGCAGTGCTAGTGGGGGCTCCTCAGGGCAGCCCCAGCATTTT.

This clonotype was observed a few times. The chain has TRBV27 and TRBJ1-2, with D perhaps TRBD1 (5 bases). Trimming cost V 1 base and J 8 bases, with 11 bases left between them. CDR1 and CDR2 (germline): MNHEY, SMNVEV (reference sequence). CDR3 size: 13 residues. The CDR3 spells CASSLWGDSGYTF. CDR3 nucleotides: TGTGCCAGCAGTTTATGGGGGGACTCCGGCTACACCTTC.

The J gene is TRBJ1-5, the V gene TRBV24-1, with 9 bases matching TRBD1. Losses at the gene ends were 5 bases for V and 4 bases for J; bases not matched to a gene: 5. Germline assignment: CDR1 KGHDR and CDR2 SFDVKD. This CDR3 spans 15 amino acids. The DNA of the CDR3 is TGTGCCACCAGTGTGGGGACAGGGAATAATCAGCCCCAGCATTTT. It yields the protein CATSVGTGNNQPQHF.

This chain connects TRBV6-2 or TRBV6-3 to TRBJ2-5, with D hard to call. Deletions cut 0 bases from V and 4 bases from J, with 15 bases between. The CDR3 is 16 amino acids. Germline values: CDR1 MNHEY, CDR2 SVGEGT. In DNA form, the CDR3 reads TGTGCCAGCAGTTACTCGGGATCAGGTTACGGAGAGACCCAGTACTTC. Its protein product is CASSYSGSGYGETQYF.

This chain links TRBV6-2 or TRBV6-3 with TRBJ2-3, with TRBD2 matching 7 bases. J lost 0 bases, V lost 7 bases, and 10 bases had no gene match. The germline V gene has CDR1 MNHEY and CDR2 SVGEGT. This CDR3 is 16 amino acids long. In nucleotides, the CDR3 is TGTGCCAGCAACCACCTCCCCGGGAGGAGCACAGATACGCAGTATTTT. Translating it yields CASNHLPGRSTDTQYF.

This chain connects TRBV6-2 or TRBV6-3 to TRBJ2-6, with 8 positions matching TRBD1. The trim removed 6 bases at V and 1 base at J, leaving 11 bases unmatched. CDR3 length: 18 residues. Germline CDR1 reads MNHEY; CDR2 reads SVGEGT. In DNA form, the CDR3 reads TGTGCCAGCAGCCGACGGACAGGGTCCCTATCTGGGGCCAACGTCCTGACTTTC. Protein sequence: CASSRRTGSLSGANVLTF.

This clonotype has more than one count but fewer than ten. The genes are TRBV15 and TRBJ2-5, with D maybe TRBD2 (5 bases). Germline CDR1 reads LNHNV; CDR2 reads YYDKDF (reference sequence). Trimming pared 1 base from V and 2 bases from J, leaving 8 bases between. The CDR3 is 14 amino acids. Here the CDR3 DNA reads TGTGCCACCAGCAGAGTTGGACTTCAAGAGACCCAGTACTTC. This encodes CATSRVGLQETQYF.

There are a few counts of this clonotype. The rearrangement uses TRBV12-3 or TRBV12-4 and TRBJ1-2, with TRBD1 matching 7 bases. With V trimmed by 3 bases and J by 8 bases, 3 bases remained unmatched. CDR3 length: 12 amino acids. The CDR3 protein is CASSFPTGGYTF. DNA of the CDR3: TGTGCCAGCAGTTTCCCGACAGGGGGCTACACCTTC.